The source of this TCR beta chain is a study of T cells in Graves' hyperthyroidism and ophthalmopathy. The CDR3 regions of TCR beta were amplified from RNA transcripts. HTBI primers were the set used in a first-round RT-PCR of the TCR CDR3. TCRdb passed the multiplex PCR reads through MiXCR, listing each CDR3 protein once. Among around 500,000 distinct CDR3 sequences, approximately 23% were seen once, and the ten largest hold less than 65%. CDR3 length: 14 residues. The germline CDR1 and CDR2 sequences are SQVTM and ANQGSEA. Trimming left V 5 bases short and J 0 bases short, with 12 bases between. Notes on the study in general: Prediction of ophthalmopathy progression came a median around 6.1 months pre-onset.

The PBMCs studied were ones that came from roughly 11 ml fresh peripheral blood. This clonotype came up a few times. Its antigen is unidentified. This TCR was sampled from a woman aged 70-85 years with Graves' ophthalmopathy. The V gene is TRBV29-1, the J gene TRBJ2-3, with D unclear. The specimen was blood. The CDR3 nucleotides read TGCAGCGTTTCGCGGATTTCTAGCACAGATACGCAGTATTTT. This translates into CSVSRISSTDTQYF.